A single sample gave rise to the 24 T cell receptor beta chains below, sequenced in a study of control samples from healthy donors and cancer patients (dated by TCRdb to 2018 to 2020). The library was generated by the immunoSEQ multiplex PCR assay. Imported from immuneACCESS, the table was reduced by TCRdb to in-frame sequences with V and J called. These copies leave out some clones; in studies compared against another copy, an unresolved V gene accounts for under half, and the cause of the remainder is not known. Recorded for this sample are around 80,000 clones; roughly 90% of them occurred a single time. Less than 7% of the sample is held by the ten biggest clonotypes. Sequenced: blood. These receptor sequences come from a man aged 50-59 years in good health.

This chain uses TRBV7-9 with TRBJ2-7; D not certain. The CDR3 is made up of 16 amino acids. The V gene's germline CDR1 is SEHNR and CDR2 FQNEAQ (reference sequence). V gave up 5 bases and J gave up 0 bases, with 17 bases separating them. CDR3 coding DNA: TGTGCCAGCAGCCCAGCCCAGCTCAGTGGCTCCTACGAGCAGTACTTC. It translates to CASSPAQLSGSYEQYF.

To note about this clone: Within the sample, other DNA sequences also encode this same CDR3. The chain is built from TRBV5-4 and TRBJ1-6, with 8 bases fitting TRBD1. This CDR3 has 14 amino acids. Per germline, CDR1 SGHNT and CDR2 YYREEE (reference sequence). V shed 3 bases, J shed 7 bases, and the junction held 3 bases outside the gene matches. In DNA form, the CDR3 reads TGTGCCAGCAGCTCCCGACAGGGGAATTCACCCCTCCACTTT. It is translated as CASSSRQGNSPLHF. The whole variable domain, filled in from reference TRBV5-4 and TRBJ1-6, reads ETGVTQSPTHLIKTRGQQVTLRCSSQSGHNTVSWYQQALGQGPQFIFQYYREEENGRGNFPPRFSGLQFPNYSSELNVNALELDDSALYLCASSSRQGNSPLHFGNGTRLTVT.

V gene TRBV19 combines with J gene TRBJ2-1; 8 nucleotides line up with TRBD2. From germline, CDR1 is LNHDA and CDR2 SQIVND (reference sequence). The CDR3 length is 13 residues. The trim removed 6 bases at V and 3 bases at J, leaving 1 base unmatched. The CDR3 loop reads CASSGGGYNEQFF. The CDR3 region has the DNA TGTGCCAGTAGCGGGGGGGGCTACAATGAGCAGTTCTTC.

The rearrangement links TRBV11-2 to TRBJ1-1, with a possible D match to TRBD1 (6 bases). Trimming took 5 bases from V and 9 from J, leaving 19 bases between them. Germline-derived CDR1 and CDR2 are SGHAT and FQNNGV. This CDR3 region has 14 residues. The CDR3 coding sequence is TGTGCCAGCAGCCCCCAAGGGGGGCGCATTCAAGCTTTCTTT. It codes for CASSPQGGRIQAFF.

The CDR3 DNA sequence: TGTGCCAGTAGTATAGACCCCCGCACAGATACGCAGTATTTT. This encodes CASSIDPRTDTQYF. The rearrangement uses TRBV19 and TRBJ2-3; D gene ambiguous. Trimming left V 0 bases short and J 1 base short, with 5 bases between. Per the germline V gene, CDR1 is LNHDA and CDR2 is SQIVND (reference sequence). CDR3 length: 14 residues.

CDR3 loop: CATRGRHSSRRETQYF. The CDR3 nucleotides are TGTGCCACCAGGGGGCGACACTCGTCCAGGCGGGAGACCCAGTACTTC. The chain links TRBV27 to TRBJ2-5, with TRBD1 matching over 8 bases. This CDR3 contains 16 residues. The germline CDR1 and CDR2 sequences are MNHEY and SMNVEV (reference sequence). With V trimmed by 10 bases and J by 5 bases, 18 bases remained unmatched.

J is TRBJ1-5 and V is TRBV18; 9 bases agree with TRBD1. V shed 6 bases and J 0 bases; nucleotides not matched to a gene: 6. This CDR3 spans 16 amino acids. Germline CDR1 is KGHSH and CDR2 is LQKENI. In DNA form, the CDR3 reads TGTGCCAGCTCTCCCGACAGGGGGATTAGCAATCAGCCCCAGCATTTT. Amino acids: CASSPDRGISNQPQHF.

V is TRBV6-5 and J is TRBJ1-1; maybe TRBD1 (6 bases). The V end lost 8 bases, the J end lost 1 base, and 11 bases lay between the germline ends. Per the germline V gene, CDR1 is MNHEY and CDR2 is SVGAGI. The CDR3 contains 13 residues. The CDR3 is CASDGGRNTEAFF. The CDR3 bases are TGTGCCAGCGATGGGGGCCGGAACACTGAAGCTTTCTTT.

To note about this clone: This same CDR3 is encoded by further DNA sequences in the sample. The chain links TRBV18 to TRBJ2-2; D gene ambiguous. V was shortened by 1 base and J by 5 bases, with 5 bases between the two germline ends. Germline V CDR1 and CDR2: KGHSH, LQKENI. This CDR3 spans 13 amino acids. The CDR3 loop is CASSPQGTGELFF. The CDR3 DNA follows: TGTGCCAGCTCACCACAGGGTACCGGGGAGCTGTTTTTT. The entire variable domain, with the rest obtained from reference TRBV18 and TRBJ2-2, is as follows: NAGVMQNPRHLVRRRGQEARLRCSPMKGHSHVYWYRQLPEEGLKFMVYLQKENIIDESGMPKERFSAEFPKEGPSILRIQQVVRGDSAAYFCASSPQGTGELFFGEGSRLTVL.

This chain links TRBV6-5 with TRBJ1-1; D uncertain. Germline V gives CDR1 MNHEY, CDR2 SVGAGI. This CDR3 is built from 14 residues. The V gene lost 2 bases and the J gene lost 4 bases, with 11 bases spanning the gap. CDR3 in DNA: TGTGCCAGCAGTTACAGGGAGGGTAGCACTGAAGCTTTCTTT. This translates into CASSYREGSTEAFF.

The CDR3 loop is CAIEGENTEAFF. The CDR3 bases are TGTGCCATCGAGGGGGAGAACACTGAAGCTTTCTTT. The chain carries TRBV25-1 and TRBJ1-1; D is possibly TRBD1 (6 bases). V was pared by 10 bases and J by 1 base, with 10 bases between. Germline V gene sequence: CDR1 MGHDK, CDR2 SYGVNS. The CDR3 contains 12 residues.

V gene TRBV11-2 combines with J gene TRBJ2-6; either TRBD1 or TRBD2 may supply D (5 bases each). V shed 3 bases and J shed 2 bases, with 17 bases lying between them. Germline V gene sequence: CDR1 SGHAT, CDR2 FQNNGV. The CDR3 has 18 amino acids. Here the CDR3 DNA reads TGTGCCAGCAGCTTGGTTATGGGGGAAAGCACTGGGGCCAACGTCCTGACTTTC. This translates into CASSLVMGESTGANVLTF.

This CDR3 reads CSVEEPRGNTDTQYF. The CDR3 DNA is TGCAGCGTTGAAGAGCCCAGGGGTAATACAGATACGCAGTATTTT. The V call is TRBV29-1, the J call TRBJ2-3, with D maybe TRBD1 (6 bases). The CDR3 has 15 amino acids. V was trimmed by 0 bases and J by 3 bases, leaving 13 bases between them. Germline CDR1 SQVTM, CDR2 ANQGSEA.

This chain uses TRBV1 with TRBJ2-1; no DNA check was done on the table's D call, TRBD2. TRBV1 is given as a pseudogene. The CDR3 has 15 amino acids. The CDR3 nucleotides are TGCACCAGCAGCCAAGCCTCCGGGACCTACAATGAGCAGTTCTTC. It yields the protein CTSSQASGTYNEQFF.

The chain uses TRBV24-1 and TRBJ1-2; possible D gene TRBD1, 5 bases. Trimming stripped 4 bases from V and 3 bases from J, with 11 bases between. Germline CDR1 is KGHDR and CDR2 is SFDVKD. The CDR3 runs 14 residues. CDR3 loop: CATSDLTTDYGYTF. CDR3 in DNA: TGTGCCACCAGTGACCTTACGACAGACTATGGCTACACCTTC.

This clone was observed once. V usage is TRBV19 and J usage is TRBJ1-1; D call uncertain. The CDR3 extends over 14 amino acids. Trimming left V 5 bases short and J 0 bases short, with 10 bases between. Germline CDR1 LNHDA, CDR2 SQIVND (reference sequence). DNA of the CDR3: TGTGCCAGTAGTTGGGGAACGGTGAACACTGAAGCTTTCTTT. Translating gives CASSWGTVNTEAFF.

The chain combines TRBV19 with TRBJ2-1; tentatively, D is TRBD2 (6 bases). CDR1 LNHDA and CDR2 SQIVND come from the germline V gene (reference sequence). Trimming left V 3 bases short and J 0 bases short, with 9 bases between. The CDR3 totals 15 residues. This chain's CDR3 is CASSIGDSSYNEQFF. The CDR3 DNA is TGTGCCAGTAGTATTGGGGACTCCTCCTACAATGAGCAGTTCTTC.

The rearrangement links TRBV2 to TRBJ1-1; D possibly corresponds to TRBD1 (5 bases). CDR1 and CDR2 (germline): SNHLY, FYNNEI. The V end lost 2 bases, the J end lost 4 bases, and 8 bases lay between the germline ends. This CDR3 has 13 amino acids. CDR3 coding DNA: TGTGCCAGCAGTGAAAGGGGTGTCACTGAAGCTTTCTTT. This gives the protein CASSERGVTEAFF.

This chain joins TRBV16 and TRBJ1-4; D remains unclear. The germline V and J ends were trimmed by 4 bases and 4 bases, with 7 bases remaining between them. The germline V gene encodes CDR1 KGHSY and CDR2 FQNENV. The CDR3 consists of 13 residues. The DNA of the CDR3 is TGTGCCAGCAGCCTGGTCCTTAATGAAAAACTGTTTTTT. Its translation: CASSLVLNEKLFF.

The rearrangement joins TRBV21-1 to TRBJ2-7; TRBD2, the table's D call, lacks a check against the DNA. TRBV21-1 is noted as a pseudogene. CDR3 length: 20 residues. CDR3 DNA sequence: TGTGCCAGCAGCAAAGCGGGGGGGATGAGGGGCGATTCTAGCTCCTACGAGCAGTACTTC. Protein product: CASSKAGGMRGDSSSYEQYF.

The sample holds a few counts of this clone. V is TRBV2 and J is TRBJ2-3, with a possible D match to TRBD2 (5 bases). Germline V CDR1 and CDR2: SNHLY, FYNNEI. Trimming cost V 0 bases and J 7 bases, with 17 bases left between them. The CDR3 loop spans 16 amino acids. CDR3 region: CASSEAQPGLENTQYF. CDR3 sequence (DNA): TGTGCCAGCAGTGAAGCGCAACCCGGACTCGAGAATACGCAGTATTTT.

CDR3 coding DNA: TGTGCCAGCAGTCCCCGCAAAAGACGGGGGCAGCATTTT. Its protein product is CASSPRKRRGQHF. The rearrangement links TRBV6-5 to TRBJ1-5; a weak D match, TRBD1 (5 bases). This CDR3 spans 13 amino acids. Germline V CDR1 and CDR2: MNHEY, SVGAGI. V was clipped by 5 bases and J by 13 bases, with 18 bases between them.

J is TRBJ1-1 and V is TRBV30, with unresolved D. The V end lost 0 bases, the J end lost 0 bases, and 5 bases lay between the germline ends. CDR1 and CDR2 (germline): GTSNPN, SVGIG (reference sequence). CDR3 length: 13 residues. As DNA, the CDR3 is TGTGCCTGGAGTGTCGGCATGAACACTGAAGCTTTCTTT. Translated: CAWSVGMNTEAFF. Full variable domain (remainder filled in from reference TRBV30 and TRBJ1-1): SQTIHQWPATLVQPVGSPLSLECTVEGTSNPNLYWYRQAAGRGLQLLFYSVGIGQISSEVPQNLSASRPQDRQFILSSKKLLLSDSGFYLCAWSVGMNTEAFFGQGTRLTVV.

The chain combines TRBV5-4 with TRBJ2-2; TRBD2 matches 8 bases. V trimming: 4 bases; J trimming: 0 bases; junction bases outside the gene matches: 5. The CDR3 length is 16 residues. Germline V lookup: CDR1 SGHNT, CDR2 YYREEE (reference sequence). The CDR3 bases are TGTGCCAGCAGCACGGGAGGGGGGACGAACACCGGGGAGCTGTTTTTT. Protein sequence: CASSTGGGTNTGELFF.